This T cell receptor (beta chain) was retrieved from a study of T cells after somatic rescue of genetic block. TCRdb's copy holds only in-frame clones and misses some; the assay was immunoSEQ multiplex PCR. Of approximately 65,000 clones listed, 80% to 95% are singletons. The sequence came from a man aged 35 to 55. The sequenced sample consisted of peripheral blood mononuclear cells (PBMCs).

CDR3 loop: CASSLGGAGPQETQYF. CDR3 sequence (DNA): TGTGCCAGCAGCTTAGGTGGCGCTGGGCCTCAAGAGACCCAGTACTTC. V usage is TRBV7-7 and J usage is TRBJ2-5; no firm D call. This CDR3 is built from 16 residues. The V gene's germline CDR1 is SSHAT and CDR2 FNYEAQ (reference sequence). V was cut by 1 base and J by 2 bases, with 14 bases left in between.